This T cell receptor (beta chain) is from a study of blood T cell repertoires in COVID-19 (dated by TCRdb to the early 2020s). For the wider study: The collaborator samples originated in the United States, Italy and Spain and spanned the acute and convalescent phases of COVID-19. The material from the prospective study consisted of cDNA or gDNA derived from T cells, B-cell-depleted T cells, or PBMCs. Deeply sampled blood TCRbeta repertoires from subjects exposed to, actively infected with, or recovered from COVID-19 were included in the dataset. The repertoires were released in a freely available public database meant as a resource for research on the immune response to SARS-CoV-2. The samples were drawn from the first 160 participants of the ongoing ImmuneRACE study and from over 950 subjects provided by 6 global collaborators. Sample metadata almost always included a de-identified subject ID, COVID-19 status, age in years and sex. Where HLA class I and class II types were available, the types were taken from metadata supplied by the sample provider, not from assay-based typing.

What the study reported, not specific to this receptor: The amount of clinical and demographic metadata varied by source and participant and was provided uncurated.

The collaborating institutions used their own protocols to collect whole blood in K2EDTA tubes. For TCRbeta analysis, collaborators shipped samples as frozen whole blood, isolated PBMCs, or DNA extracted from either of those sample types. On this clone itself: The specificity of this receptor is unknown. Per-nucleotide qualities are absent, and no much larger clonotype sits a single base away.

TCRbeta CDR3 regions were amplified from genomic DNA using the immunoSEQ Assay, a bias-controlled multiplex PCR. Processing in the source paper ran as follows. Nucleated cell counts per sample were estimated from amplification of reference gene primers within the assay. Sequence reads were collapsed and filtered to measure the absolute abundance of every unique TCRbeta CDR3 rearrangement. For each sample, productive Simpson clonality was calculated as the square root of Simpson's diversity index across productive rearrangements. TCRdb took over this immuneACCESS table, retaining in-frame rearrangements with V and J assigned. Such tables are incomplete; in checked studies, under half of the missing clones stem from an unresolved V gene, and the remainder is unexplained. V and J calls and clone size follow that table, whereas D and trimming were derived from the DNA. The sample table shows roughly 200,000 clones, and 80% to 90% are seen once. Of the sample, roughly 9.8% falls within the top ten clones.

This clonotype originated in a human donor with active or convalescent COVID-19. The donor label of this sample is uncertain. Input material: peripheral blood.

The nucleotide sequence reads as follows: TGTGCCAGCAGTGAACCGGGACAGCTCCCATACGAGCAGTACTTC. Its protein product is CASSEPGQLPYEQYF. The chain uses TRBV6-1 and TRBJ2-7, and TRBD1 matches 7 of the central bases. Germline trimming: 2 bases from V, 4 bases from J; junction bases outside gene matches: 8. CDR1 MNHNS and CDR2 SASEGT are derived from the germline V gene. CDR3 length: 15 amino acids, cysteine to phenylalanine. Here the CDR3 DNA is all that survives: 45 bases in frame from base 1.